These T cell receptor beta chains were read from a single sample in a study of shared clonotypes between healthy human individuals. Using immunoSEQ multiplex PCR, the repertoire was profiled, and TCRdb retains in-frame clones only, with some absent. The sample records 2 million to 2.5 million clones, over 90% being singletons. Material for sequencing was naive CD4+ T cells from PBMCs. The receptors come from a man between 18 and 35 years old in good health. Some clones in this sample may be carry-over from other donors' samples. Both conserved end residues are part of each CDR3. D genes are given only for firm matches. The listing skips clone size in some rows; elsewhere it reads once, few, many or a size class.

v_call	clone_size	d_call	cdr3_length	j_call	cdr3_nt	cdr3_aa
TRBV5-4	-	-	16	TRBJ2-1	TGTGCCAGCAGCCTCGGCGCGGGAAGCCGGCCCCACGAGCAGTTCTTC	CASSLGAGSRPHEQFF
TRBV7-2	-	TRBD2	17	TRBJ2-1	TGTGCCAGCAGCGCTGGAGGAGCGGGAGTACCTTACAATGAGCAGTTCTTC	CASSAGGAGVPYNEQFF
TRBV6-1	-	TRBD2	14	TRBJ2-3	TGTGCCACCTTCTCTAGCGGGCGCACAGATACGCAGTATTTT	CATFSSGRTDTQYF
TRBV10-3	-	-	11	TRBJ2-7	TGTGCCATCAGTGCCCTTGGCGAGCAGTACTTC	CAISALGEQYF
TRBV6-6	-	TRBD1	16	TRBJ1-3	TGTGCCAGCAGATACCCAGGGGGCGCGGTCGGAAACACCATATATTTT	CASRYPGGAVGNTIYF
TRBV28	-	-	14	TRBJ1-5	TGTGCCAGCAGTTTAGGAGCCCAAGCACAGCCCCAGCATTTT	CASSLGAQAQPQHF
TRBV7-2	-	-	15	TRBJ2-1	TGTGCCAGCAGCTTCCAAGGAGCGGGCAAAAGTGAGCAGTTCTTC	CASSFQGAGKSEQFF
TRBV7-2	-	-	14	TRBJ1-3	TGTGCCAGCAGTACCGAGGACGGCAGAGACACCATATATTTT	CASSTEDGRDTIYF
TRBV28	-	-	19	TRBJ2-5	TGTGCCAGCAGCCCTACCCTGGGCCGGGGGCTTTTACAATTAGAGACCCAGTACTTC	CASSPTLGRGLLQLETQYF
TRBV4-2	-	-	16	TRBJ1-2	TGTGCCAGCAGCGAGGGGACCCTCAGGGGAGTGGATGGCTACACCTTC	CASSEGTLRGVDGYTF
TRBV28	-	TRBD1	14	TRBJ2-5	TGTGCCAGCAGTTTAGCACAGGGGCGCGAGACCCAGTACTTC	CASSLAQGRETQYF
TRBV2	-	-	14	TRBJ1-4	TGTGCCAGCAGTGATCCACCCTCCATTGAAAAACTGTTTTTT	CASSDPPSIEKLFF
TRBV19	-	-	15	TRBJ1-2	TGTGCCAGTAGTAATTTACAGGCGAGGGGCTATGGCTACACCTTC	CASSNLQARGYGYTF
TRBV6-5	-	TRBD1	16	TRBJ1-2	TGTGCCAGCAGTTCCCCGGGACAGGGAAAATCGCGTGGCTACACCTTC	CASSSPGQGKSRGYTF
TRBV6-5	-	-	15	TRBJ2-2	TGTGCCAGCAGTTTACAGGGCAGGGTCACCGGGGAGCTGTTTTTT	CASSLQGRVTGELFF
TRBV19	-	TRBD1	16	TRBJ2-5	TGTGCCAGTAGTAGAGGACAGGCACGGGTAGCGGAGACCCAGTACTTC	CASSRGQARVAETQYF
TRBV7-2	-	-	14	TRBJ2-7	TGTGCCAGCAGCTTAGACCGAAGCTCCTACGAGCAGCACTTC	CASSLDRSSYEQHF
TRBV7-9	once	-	13	TRBJ1-1	TGTGCCAGCAGCTCCCAACAAGACACTGAAGCTTTCTTT	CASSSQQDTEAFF
TRBV16	-	-	15	TRBJ2-7	TGTGCCAGCAGCCCAACCTTAGGGCCGCCCTACGAGCAGTACTTC	CASSPTLGPPYEQYF
TRBV6-6	-	-	11	TRBJ1-2	TGTGCCAGCAGTGACCCGAGTGGCTACACCTTC	CASSDPSGYTF
TRBV5-1	-	TRBD2	15	TRBJ2-7	TGCGCCAGCAGCTTGGTGGCGGGAGGCTCCTACGAGCAGTACTTC	CASSLVAGGSYEQYF
TRBV5-1	-	TRBD2	16	TRBJ2-1	TGCGCCAGCAGCGTGACCAGCGGGAGCCAATTCGATGAGCAGTTCTTC	CASSVTSGSQFDEQFF
TRBV28	-	-	11	TRBJ2-7	TGTGCCAGCACGTCCCCCTACGAGCAGTACTTC	CASTSPYEQYF
TRBV5-1	-	TRBD2	16	TRBJ2-2	TGCGCCAGCAAGGGACTAGCGGGAGACGGGACCGGGGAGCTGTTTTTT	CASKGLAGDGTGELFF
TRBV28	-	TRBD2	14	TRBJ2-7	TGTGCCAGCACCGCAGCGGGGCCGCCCTACGAGCAGTACTTC	CASTAAGPPYEQYF
TRBV25-1	once	-	16	TRBJ1-5	TGTGCCAGCAGTGAAGCGGGGGGCCCTAGCAATCAGCCCCAGCATTTT	CASSEAGGPSNQPQHF
TRBV7-9	-	-	14	TRBJ2-3	TGTGCCAGCAGCTTTCGACGGACCACAGATACGCAGTATTTT	CASSFRRTTDTQYF
TRBV5-1	-	-	13	TRBJ1-4	TGCGCCAGCAGCTTAAATGGCGGGGGGATCCTGTTTTTT	CASSLNGGGILFF
TRBV28	-	-	12	TRBJ2-7	TGTGCCAGCACAACAGGGACCTACGAGCAGTACTTC	CASTTGTYEQYF
TRBV4-2	-	-	17	TRBJ1-2	TGTGCCAGCACCGACACCGGCCCAGGGAGAGGGCCATATGGCTACACCTTC	CASTDTGPGRGPYGYTF
TRBV7-3	-	-	16	TRBJ2-2	TGTGCCAGCAGCTCAACCGGGGACGCGAACACCGGGGAGCTGTTTTTT	CASSSTGDANTGELFF
TRBV7-2	few	TRBD1	15	TRBJ1-1	TGTGCCAGCAGCATCTGGACAGGAGGGACCACTGAAGCTTTCTTT	CASSIWTGGTTEAFF